This T cell receptor (beta chain) was captured in a study of T cell responses to AZD1222 COVID-19 vaccine. Repertoires were generated with immunoSEQ multiplex PCR, while TCRdb's copy carries only in-frame clones and drops some. This sample yields 150,000 to 200,000 clones, of which about 90% are seen a single time; around 6.3% belongs to the top ten. Between the trimmed V and J ends, which lost 6 bases and 3 bases, there was a span of 18 bases. Germline CDR1 and CDR2: MNHEY and SMNVEV (reference sequence). The CDR3 covers 17 residues. Sample: peripheral blood, taken 28 days after the second AZD1222 dose. The rearrangement joins TRBV27 to TRBJ2-6; D unresolved. The sequence came from an adult who received the AZD1222 COVID-19 vaccine. The CDR3 nucleotides are TGTGCCAGCAGAGTTGGCGTTGTTGGTTTTGGGGCCAACGTCCTGACTTTC. It specifies CASRVGVVGFGANVLTF. Drawing the rest from reference TRBV27 and TRBJ2-6, the complete variable domain is EAQVTQNPRYLITVTGKKLTVTCSQNMNHEYMSWYRQDPGLGLRQIYYSMNVEVTDKGDVPEGYKVSRKEKRNFPLILESPSPNQTSLYFCASRVGVVGFGANVLTFGAGSRLTVL.